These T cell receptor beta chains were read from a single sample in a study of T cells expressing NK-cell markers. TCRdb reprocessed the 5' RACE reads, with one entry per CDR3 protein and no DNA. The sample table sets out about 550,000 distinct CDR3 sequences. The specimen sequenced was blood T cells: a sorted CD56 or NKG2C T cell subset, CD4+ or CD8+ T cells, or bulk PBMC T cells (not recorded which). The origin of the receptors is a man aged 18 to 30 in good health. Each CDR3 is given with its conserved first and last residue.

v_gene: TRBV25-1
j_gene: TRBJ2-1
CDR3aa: CASSPLAGTGLALSSYNEQFF

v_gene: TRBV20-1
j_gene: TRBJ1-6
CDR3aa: CSAREGRGNSPLHF

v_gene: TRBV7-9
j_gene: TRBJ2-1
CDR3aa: CASSPGEVSYNEQFF

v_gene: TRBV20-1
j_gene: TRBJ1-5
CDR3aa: CSARDLQSGGGSNQPQHF

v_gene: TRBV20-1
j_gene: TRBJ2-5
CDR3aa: CSAYGLAGEETQYF

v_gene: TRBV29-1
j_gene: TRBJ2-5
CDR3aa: CSSNLAGGDQETQYF

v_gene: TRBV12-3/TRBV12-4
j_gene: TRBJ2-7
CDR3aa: CASSLWGNYEQYF

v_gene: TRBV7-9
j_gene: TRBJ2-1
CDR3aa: CASSKPGAAHNEQFF

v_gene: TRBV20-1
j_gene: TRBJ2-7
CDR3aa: CSTKAEWGAPGLDEQYF

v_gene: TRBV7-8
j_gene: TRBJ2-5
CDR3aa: CASSHRLAGGPETQYF

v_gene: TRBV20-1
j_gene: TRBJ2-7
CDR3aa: CSATRDRGFSEQYF

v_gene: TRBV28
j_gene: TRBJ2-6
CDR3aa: CASGGRSGANVLTF

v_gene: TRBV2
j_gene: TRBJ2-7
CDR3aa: CASSEALGLEQYF

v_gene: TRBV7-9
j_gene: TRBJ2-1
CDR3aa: CASSFGGLADYNEQFF

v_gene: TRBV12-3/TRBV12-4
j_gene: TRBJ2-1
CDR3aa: CASSFMGFFNEQFF

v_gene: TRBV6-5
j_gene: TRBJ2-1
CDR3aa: CASSYMLATVNEQFF

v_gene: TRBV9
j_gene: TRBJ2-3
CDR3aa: CASSLGGTSGTSTDTQYF

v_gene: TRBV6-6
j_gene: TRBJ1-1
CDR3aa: CASTPGGTEAFF

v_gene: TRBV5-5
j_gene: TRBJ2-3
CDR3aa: CASNQDTDTQYF

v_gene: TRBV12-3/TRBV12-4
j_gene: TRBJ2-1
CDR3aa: CASERIGTGRNEQFF

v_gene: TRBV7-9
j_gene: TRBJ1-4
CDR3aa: CASRDEEKLFF

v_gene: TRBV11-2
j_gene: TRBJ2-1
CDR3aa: CASRAGTGIYNEQFF

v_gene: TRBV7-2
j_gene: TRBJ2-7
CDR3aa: CASSYTVISYEQYF

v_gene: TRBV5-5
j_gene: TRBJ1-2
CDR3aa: CASSLNSMGYTF

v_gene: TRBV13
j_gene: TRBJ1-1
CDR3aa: CASSSTENTEAFF

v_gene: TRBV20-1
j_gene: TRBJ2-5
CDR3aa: CSAGGRSQETQYF

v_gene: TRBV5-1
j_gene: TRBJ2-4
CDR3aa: CASSYQTGTDIQYF

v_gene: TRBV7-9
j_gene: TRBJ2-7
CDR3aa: CASSLGLAPYEQYF

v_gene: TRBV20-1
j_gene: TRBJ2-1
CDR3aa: CSASPRGGRPHEQFF

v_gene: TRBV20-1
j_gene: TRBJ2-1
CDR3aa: CSARRGSPSNEQFF

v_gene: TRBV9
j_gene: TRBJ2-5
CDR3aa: CASSGGAQNQETQYF